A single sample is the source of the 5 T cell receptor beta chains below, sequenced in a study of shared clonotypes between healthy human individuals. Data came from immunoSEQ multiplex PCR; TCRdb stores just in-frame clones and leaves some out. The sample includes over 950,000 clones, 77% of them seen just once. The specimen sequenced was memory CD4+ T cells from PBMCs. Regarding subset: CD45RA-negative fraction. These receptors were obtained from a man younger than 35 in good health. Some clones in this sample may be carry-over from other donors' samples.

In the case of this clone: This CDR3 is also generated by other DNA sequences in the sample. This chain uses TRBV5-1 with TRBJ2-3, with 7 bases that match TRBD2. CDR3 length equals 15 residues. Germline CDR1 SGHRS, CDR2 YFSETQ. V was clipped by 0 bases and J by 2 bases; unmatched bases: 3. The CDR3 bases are TGCGCCAGCAGCTTGGTGGGGACTAACACAGATACGCAGTATTTT. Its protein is CASSLVGTNTDTQYF.

Here the CDR3 DNA reads TGCAGCGTTTCGTGGGGGCAAGGGGCTGAAGCTTTCTTT. This encodes CSVSWGQGAEAFF. The V gene is TRBV29-1, the J gene TRBJ1-1, with D possibly TRBD1 on 6 matching bases. This CDR3 is 13 amino acids long. Germline V gene data show CDR1 as SQVTM and CDR2 as ANQGSEA. V lost 5 bases, J lost 6 bases, and 16 bases lay in between.

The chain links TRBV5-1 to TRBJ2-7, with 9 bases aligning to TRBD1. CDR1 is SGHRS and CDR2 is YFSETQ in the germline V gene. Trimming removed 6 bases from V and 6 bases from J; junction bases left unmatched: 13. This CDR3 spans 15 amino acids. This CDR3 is CASTRTGGPGGEQYF. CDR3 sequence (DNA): TGCGCCAGCACCCGCACAGGGGGCCCGGGGGGCGAGCAGTACTTC.

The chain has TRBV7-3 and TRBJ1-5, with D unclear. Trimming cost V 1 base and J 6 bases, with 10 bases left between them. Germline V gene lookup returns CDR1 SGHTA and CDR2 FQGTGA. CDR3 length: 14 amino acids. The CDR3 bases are TGTGCCAGCAGCTTAAGAGGCGCTAGTCAGCCCCAGCATTTT. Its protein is CASSLRGASQPQHF.

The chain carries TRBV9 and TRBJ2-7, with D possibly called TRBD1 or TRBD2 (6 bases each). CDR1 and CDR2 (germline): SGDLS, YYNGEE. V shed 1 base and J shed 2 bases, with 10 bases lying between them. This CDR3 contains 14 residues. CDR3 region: CASSVMGGPYEQYF. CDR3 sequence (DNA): TGTGCCAGCAGCGTAATGGGGGGCCCCTACGAGCAGTACTTC.